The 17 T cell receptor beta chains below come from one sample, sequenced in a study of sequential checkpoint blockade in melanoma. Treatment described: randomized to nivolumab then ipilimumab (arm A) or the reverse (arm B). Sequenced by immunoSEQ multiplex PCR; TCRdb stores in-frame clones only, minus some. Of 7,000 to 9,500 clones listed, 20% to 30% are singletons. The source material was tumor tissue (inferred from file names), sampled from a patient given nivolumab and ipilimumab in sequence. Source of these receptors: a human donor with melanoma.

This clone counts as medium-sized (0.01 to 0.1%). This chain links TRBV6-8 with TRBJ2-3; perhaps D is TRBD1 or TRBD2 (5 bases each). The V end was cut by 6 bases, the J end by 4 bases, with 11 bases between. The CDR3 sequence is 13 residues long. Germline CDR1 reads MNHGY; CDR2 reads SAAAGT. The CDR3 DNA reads TGTGCCAGCAGGGGGGACGGACCAGATACGCAGTATTTT. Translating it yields CASRGDGPDTQYF.

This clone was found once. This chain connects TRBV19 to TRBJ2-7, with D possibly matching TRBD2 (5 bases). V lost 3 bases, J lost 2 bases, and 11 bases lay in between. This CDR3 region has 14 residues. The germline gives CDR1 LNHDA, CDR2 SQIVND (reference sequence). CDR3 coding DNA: TGTGCCAGTAGTATTCGGGGAGATACCTACGAGCAGTACTTC. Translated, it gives CASSIRGDTYEQYF.

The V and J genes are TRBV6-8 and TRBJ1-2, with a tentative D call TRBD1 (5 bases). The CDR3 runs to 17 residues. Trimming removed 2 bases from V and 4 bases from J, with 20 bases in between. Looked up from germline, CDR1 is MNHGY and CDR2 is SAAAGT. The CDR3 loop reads CASSYQAGSALGYGYTF. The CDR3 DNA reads TGTGCCAGCAGTTACCAGGCAGGGAGTGCCCTTGGCTATGGCTACACCTTC.

CDR3: CASSRYQETQYF. The CDR3 DNA follows: TGTGCCAGCAGTCGGTACCAAGAGACCCAGTACTTC. This chain uses TRBV9 with TRBJ2-5, with D hard to call. Trimming removed 5 bases at V and 0 bases at J, with 5 bases between. CDR3 length: 12 residues. Germline V lookup: CDR1 SGDLS, CDR2 YYNGEE.

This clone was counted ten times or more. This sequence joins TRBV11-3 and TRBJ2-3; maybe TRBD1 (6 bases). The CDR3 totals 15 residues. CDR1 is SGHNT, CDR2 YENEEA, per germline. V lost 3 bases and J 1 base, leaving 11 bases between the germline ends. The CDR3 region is CASSLPGEGTDTQYF. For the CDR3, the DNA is TGTGCCAGCAGCTTGCCAGGGGAAGGCACAGATACGCAGTATTTT.

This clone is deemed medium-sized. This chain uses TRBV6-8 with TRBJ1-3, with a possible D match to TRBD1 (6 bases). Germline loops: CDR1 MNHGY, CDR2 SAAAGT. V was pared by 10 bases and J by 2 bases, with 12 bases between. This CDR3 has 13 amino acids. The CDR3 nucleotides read TGTGCCATACAGGGTTTAGCTGGAAACACCATATATTTT. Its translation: CAIQGLAGNTIYF.

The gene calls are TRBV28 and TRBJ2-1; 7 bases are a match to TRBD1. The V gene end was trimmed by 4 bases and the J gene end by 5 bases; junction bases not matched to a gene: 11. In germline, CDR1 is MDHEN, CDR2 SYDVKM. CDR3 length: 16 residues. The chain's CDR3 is CASSSFERGLDNEQFF. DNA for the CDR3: TGTGCCAGCAGTTCTTTTGAGAGGGGGCTTGACAATGAGCAGTTCTTC.

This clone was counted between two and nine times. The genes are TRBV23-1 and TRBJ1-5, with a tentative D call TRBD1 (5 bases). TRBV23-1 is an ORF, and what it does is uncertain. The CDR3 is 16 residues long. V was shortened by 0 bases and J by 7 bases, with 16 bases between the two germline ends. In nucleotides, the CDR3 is TGCGCCAGCAGTCAATCGGTATCAGGGAACATCCAGCCCCAGCATTTT. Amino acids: CASSQSVSGNIQPQHF.

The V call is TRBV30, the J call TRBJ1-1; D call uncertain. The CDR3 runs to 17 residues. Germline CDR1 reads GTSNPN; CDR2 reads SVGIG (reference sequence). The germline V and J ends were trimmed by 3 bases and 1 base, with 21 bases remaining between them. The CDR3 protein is CAWRARSVRTSNTEAFF. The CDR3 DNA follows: TGTGCCTGGAGGGCCCGAAGCGTCCGCACCTCGAACACTGAAGCTTTCTTT.

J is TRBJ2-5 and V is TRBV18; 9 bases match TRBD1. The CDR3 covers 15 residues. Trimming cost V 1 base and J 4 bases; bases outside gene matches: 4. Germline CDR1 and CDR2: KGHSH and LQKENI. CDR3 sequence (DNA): TGTGCCAGCTCACCACAACAGGGGGCATCAGAGACCCAGTACTTC. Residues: CASSPQQGASETQYF.

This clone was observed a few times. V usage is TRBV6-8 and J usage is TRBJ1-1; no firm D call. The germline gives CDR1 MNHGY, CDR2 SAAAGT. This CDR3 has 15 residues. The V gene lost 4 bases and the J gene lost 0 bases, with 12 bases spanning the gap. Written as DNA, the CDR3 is TGTGCCAGCAGTTTATCCAGGTCTATGAACACTGAAGCTTTCTTT. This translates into CASSLSRSMNTEAFF.

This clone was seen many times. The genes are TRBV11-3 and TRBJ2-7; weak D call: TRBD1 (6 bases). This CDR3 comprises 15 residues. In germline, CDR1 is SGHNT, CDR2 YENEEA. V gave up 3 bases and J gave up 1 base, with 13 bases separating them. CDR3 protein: CASSLPGHRSYEQYF. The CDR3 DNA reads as TGTGCCAGCAGCTTGCCGGGACACCGGTCCTACGAGCAGTACTTC.

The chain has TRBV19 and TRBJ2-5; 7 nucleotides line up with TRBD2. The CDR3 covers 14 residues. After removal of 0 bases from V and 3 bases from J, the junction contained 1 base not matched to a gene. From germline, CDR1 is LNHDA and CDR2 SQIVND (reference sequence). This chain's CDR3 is CASSIEGGEETQYF. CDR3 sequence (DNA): TGTGCCAGTAGTATAGAGGGAGGGGAAGAGACCCAGTACTTC.

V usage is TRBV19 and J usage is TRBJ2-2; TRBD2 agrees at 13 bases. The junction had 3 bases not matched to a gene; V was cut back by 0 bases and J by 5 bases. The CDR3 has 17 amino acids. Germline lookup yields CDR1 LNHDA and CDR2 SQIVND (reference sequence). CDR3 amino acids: CASSIDPGLAGTGELFF. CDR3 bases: TGTGCCAGTAGTATAGATCCGGGACTAGCGGGGACCGGGGAGCTGTTTTTT.

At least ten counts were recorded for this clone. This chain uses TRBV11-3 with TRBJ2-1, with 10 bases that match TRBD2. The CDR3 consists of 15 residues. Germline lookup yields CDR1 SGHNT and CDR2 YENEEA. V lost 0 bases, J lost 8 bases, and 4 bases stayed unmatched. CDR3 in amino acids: CASSLEPSGSDEQFF. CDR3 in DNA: TGTGCCAGCAGCTTAGAGCCTAGCGGGAGCGATGAGCAGTTCTTC.

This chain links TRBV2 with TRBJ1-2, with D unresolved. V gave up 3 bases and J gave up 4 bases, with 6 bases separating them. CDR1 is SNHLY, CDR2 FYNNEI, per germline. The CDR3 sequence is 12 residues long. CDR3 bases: TGTGCCAGCAGTGAGCCAGCCTATGGCTACACCTTC. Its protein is CASSEPAYGYTF. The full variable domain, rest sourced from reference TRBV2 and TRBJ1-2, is EPEVTQTPSHQVTQMGQEVILRCVPISNHLYFYWYRQILGQKVEFLVSFYNNEISEKSEIFDDQFSVERPDGSNFTLKIRSTKLEDSAMYFCASSEPAYGYTFGSGTRLTVV.

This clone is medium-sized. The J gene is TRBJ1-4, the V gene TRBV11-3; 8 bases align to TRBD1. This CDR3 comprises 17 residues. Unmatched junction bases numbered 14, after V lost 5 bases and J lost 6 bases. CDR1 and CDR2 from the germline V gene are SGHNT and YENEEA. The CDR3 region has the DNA TGTGCCAGCAGCCGAAACAGGGGGATGTATATTGATGAAAAACTGTTTTTT. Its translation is CASSRNRGMYIDEKLFF. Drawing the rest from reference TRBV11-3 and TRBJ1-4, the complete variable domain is EAGVVQSPRYKIIEKKQPVAFWCNPISGHNTLYWYLQNLGQGPELLIRYENEEAVDDSQLPKDRFSAERLKGVDSTLKIQPAELGDSAVYLCASSRNRGMYIDEKLFFGSGTQLSVL.